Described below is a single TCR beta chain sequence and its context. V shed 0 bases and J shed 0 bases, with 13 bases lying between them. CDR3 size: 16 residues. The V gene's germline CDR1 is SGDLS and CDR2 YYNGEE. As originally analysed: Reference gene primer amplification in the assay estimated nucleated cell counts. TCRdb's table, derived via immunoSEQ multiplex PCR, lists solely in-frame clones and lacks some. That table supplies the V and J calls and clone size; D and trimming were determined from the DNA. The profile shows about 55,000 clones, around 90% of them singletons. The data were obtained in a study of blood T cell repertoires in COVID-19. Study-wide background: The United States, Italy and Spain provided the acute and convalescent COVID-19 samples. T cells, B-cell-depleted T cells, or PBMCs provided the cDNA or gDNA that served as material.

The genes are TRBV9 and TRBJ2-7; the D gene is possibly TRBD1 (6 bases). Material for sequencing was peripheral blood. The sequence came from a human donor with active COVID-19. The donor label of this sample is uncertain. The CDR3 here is CASSVGSGALSYEQYF. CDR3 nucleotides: TGTGCCAGCAGCGTAGGATCAGGGGCCCTCTCCTACGAGCAGTACTTC.